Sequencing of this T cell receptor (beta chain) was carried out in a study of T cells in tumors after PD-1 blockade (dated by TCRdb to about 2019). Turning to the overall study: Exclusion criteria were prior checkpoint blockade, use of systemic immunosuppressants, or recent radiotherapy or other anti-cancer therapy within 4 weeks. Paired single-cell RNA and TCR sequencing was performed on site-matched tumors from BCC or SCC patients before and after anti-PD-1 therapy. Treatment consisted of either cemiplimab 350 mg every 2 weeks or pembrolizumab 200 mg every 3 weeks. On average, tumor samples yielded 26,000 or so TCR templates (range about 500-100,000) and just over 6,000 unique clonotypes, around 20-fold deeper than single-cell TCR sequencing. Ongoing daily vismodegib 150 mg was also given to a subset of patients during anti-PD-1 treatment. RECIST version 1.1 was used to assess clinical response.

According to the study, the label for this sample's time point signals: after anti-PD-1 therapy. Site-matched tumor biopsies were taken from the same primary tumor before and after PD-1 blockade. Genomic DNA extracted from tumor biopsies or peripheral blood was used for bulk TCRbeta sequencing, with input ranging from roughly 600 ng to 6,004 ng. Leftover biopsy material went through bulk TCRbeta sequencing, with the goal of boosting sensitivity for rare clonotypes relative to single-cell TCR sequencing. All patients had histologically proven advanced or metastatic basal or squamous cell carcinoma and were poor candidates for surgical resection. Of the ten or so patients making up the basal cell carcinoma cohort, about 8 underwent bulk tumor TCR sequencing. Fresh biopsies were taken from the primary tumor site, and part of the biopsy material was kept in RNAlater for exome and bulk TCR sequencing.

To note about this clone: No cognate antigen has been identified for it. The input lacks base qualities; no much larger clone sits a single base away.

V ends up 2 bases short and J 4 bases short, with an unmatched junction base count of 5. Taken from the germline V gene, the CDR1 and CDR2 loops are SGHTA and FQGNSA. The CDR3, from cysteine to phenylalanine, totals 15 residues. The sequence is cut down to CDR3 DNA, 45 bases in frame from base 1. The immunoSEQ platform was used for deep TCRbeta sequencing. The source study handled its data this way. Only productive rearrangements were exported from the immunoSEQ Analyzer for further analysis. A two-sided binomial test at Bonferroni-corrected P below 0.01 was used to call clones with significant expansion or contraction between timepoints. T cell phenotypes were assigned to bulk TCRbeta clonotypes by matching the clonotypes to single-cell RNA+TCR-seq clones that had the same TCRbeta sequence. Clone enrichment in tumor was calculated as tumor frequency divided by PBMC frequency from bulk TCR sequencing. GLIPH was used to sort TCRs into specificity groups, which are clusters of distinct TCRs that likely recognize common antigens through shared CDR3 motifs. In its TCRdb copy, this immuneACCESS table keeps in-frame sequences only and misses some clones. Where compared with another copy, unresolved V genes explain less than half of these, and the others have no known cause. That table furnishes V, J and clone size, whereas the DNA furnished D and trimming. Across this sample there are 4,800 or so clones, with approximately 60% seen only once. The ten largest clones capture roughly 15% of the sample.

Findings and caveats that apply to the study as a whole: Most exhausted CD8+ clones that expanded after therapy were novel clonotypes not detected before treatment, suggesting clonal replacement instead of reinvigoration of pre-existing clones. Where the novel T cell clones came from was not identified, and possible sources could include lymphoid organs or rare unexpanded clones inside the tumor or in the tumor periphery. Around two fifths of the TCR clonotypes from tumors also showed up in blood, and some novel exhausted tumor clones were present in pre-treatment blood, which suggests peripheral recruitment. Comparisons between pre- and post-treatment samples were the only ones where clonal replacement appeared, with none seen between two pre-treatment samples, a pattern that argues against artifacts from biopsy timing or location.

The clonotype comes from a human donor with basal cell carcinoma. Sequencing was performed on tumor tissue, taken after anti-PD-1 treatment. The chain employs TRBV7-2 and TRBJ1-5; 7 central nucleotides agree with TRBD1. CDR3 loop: CASSLYRGDNQPQHF. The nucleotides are TGTGCCAGCAGCTTATACAGGGGAGATAATCAGCCCCAGCATTTT.